The 17 T cell receptor beta chains below come from one sample, sequenced in a study of identifying expanded T cells in peripheral blood. TCRdb's table, derived via immunoSEQ multiplex PCR, lists solely in-frame clones and lacks some. The sample has roughly 100,000 clones, approximately 90% seen once. The sequenced sample consisted of blood. These receptors all come from a person between 18 and 75 years old in good health.

V and J are TRBV2 and TRBJ1-2, with D maybe TRBD1 (5 bases). The CDR3 runs 14 residues. CDR1 is SNHLY and CDR2 is FYNNEI in the germline V gene. V lost 5 bases to trimming and J lost 5 bases, with 15 bases between them. The DNA for the CDR3 is TGTGCCAGCAGTCCTGGACATCCCTCGTATGGCTACACCTTC. It encodes CASSPGHPSYGYTF.

This clone is a singleton in its sample. The chain links TRBV14 to TRBJ2-7, with a tentative D call TRBD2 (6 bases). V lost 0 bases, J lost 3 bases, and 18 bases lay in between. The germline V gene encodes CDR1 SGHDN and CDR2 FVKESK. There are 17 residues in the CDR3. CDR3 amino acids: CASSQDSRVGGDYEQYF. CDR3 nucleotides: TGTGCCAGCAGCCAAGATAGCCGGGTAGGAGGGGACTACGAGCAGTACTTC.

The V call is TRBV7-9, the J call TRBJ2-1; 10 bases are a match to TRBD2. The ends lost 5 bases at V and 3 bases at J; junction bases unmatched: 7. CDR1 is SEHNR and CDR2 is FQNEAQ in the germline V gene (reference sequence). The CDR3 extends over 16 amino acids. CDR3 in DNA: TGTGCCAGCAGCGAGGTAGCGGGGGGCGACTACAATGAGCAGTTCTTC. Its translation is CASSEVAGGDYNEQFF.

The V gene is TRBV23-1, the J gene TRBJ2-4; the match to TRBD1 covers 10 bases. TRBV23-1 is given ORF status, its function remaining uncertain. This CDR3 is 18 amino acids long. J was trimmed by 8 bases and V by 1 base; bases with no gene match: 14. The CDR3 sequence is CASSQLVRRQGAYDIQYF. The DNA of the CDR3 is TGCGCCAGCAGTCAATTAGTTAGGAGACAGGGGGCCTATGACATTCAGTACTTC.

The CDR3 reads CASSAESGGAYNEQFF. The DNA of the CDR3 is TGTGCCAGCAGCGCGGAAAGCGGGGGGGCCTACAATGAGCAGTTCTTC. The chain employs TRBV9 and TRBJ2-1, with TRBD2 identical over 10 bases. Germline trimming cut 3 bases from V and 2 bases from J; bases unmatched to any gene: 5. The length of the CDR3 is 16 residues. Germline values: CDR1 SGDLS, CDR2 YYNGEE.

The chain carries TRBV29-1 and TRBJ2-1, with a tentative D call TRBD2 (6 bases). Trimming stripped 2 bases from V and 9 bases from J, with 17 bases between. The germline gives CDR1 SQVTM, CDR2 ANQGSEA. This CDR3 contains 14 residues. The CDR3 DNA sequence: TGCAGCGTTGAAAAGGAAGTGTGGCGGGGTGAGCAGTTCTTC. Protein sequence: CSVEKEVWRGEQFF.

The J gene is TRBJ2-1, the V gene TRBV5-6, with 10 bases identical to TRBD1. After removal of 2 bases from V and 6 bases from J, the junction contained 5 bases not matched to a gene. This CDR3 has 15 residues. Per the germline V gene, CDR1 is SGHDT and CDR2 is YYEEEE. CDR3 loop: CASSFGTGDGNEQFF. The CDR3 nucleotides read TGTGCCAGCAGCTTCGGGACAGGGGACGGCAATGAGCAGTTCTTC.

The chain has TRBV5-6 and TRBJ2-3; D is perhaps TRBD1 (5 bases). V shed 2 bases and J shed 1 base, with 11 bases lying between them. Looked up from germline, CDR1 is SGHDT and CDR2 is YYEEEE. CDR3 length: 15 amino acids. The CDR3 here is CASSFSGSGTDTQYF. DNA of the CDR3: TGTGCCAGCAGCTTTTCAGGGTCTGGCACAGATACGCAGTATTTT.

The chain has TRBV10-3 and TRBJ2-4; possible D gene TRBD1, 6 bases. V shed 3 bases and J shed 8 bases, with 14 bases lying between them. CDR1 is ENHRY, CDR2 SYGVKD, per germline. CDR3 length: 14 amino acids. The CDR3 region has the DNA TGTGCCATCAGTGAAGGATCAGGGGCGGACATTCAGTACTTC. Protein sequence: CAISEGSGADIQYF.

This sequence joins TRBV6-5 and TRBJ1-2; possibly TRBD1 for D (6 bases). The germline gives CDR1 MNHEY, CDR2 SVGAGI. The V end lost 5 bases, the J end lost 0 bases, and 13 bases lay between the germline ends. The CDR3 contains 15 residues. CDR3 DNA sequence: TGTGCCAGCAGTCTGACAGGCGGTTCTAACTATGGCTACACCTTC. It translates to CASSLTGGSNYGYTF.

This rearrangement joins TRBV5-4 to TRBJ2-5; a possible D gene is TRBD1 (7 bases). The germline V gene encodes CDR1 SGHNT and CDR2 YYREEE (reference sequence). Trimming shortened V by 1 base and J by 4 bases, and 11 bases separated the two germline ends. CDR3 length: 14 amino acids. CDR3 DNA sequence: TGTGCCAGCAGCTTGTACAGGGGAGGAGAGACCCAGTACTTC. It encodes CASSLYRGGETQYF.

The chain carries TRBV6-5 and TRBJ2-2; unclear D gene. Germline loops: CDR1 MNHEY, CDR2 SVGAGI. This CDR3 has 12 amino acids. V was trimmed by 2 bases and J by 4 bases, leaving 2 bases between them. The CDR3 DNA is TGTGCCAGCAGTTACATCACCGGGGAGCTGTTTTTT. Its protein is CASSYITGELFF.

CDR3 coding DNA: TGTGCCAGCAGCCGTACGGCGGGGGACAGGCGTTCCAACCCCACCTCTGGAAACACCATATATTTT. Translated, it gives CASSRTAGDRRSNPTSGNTIYF. The gene calls are TRBV7-6 and TRBJ1-3; 8 positions agree with TRBD1. Germline CDR1 reads SGHVS; CDR2 reads FNYEAQ. Trimming at V came to 5 bases and at J to 0 bases, leaving 24 bases not matched to a gene. The CDR3 runs 22 residues.

This clone was seen a handful of times. J is TRBJ1-6 and V is TRBV4-2; D perhaps matches TRBD1 (5 bases). Between the trimmed V and J ends, which lost 0 bases and 10 bases, there was a span of 13 bases. The length of the CDR3 is 15 residues. Per germline, CDR1 LGHNA and CDR2 YNFKEQ. The CDR3 region has the DNA TGTGCCAGCAGCCAAGAGGGGACCGGGGTGTCACCCCTCCACTTT. It is translated as CASSQEGTGVSPLHF.

The CDR3 sequence is CASSLAPGSYGYTF. In DNA, the CDR3 is TGTGCCAGCAGCTTAGCGCCGGGTTCCTATGGCTACACCTTC. The chain joins TRBV7-2 to TRBJ1-2; D call uncertain. There are 14 residues in the CDR3. Trimming left V 0 bases short and J 4 bases short, with 9 bases between. The germline V gene encodes CDR1 SGHTA and CDR2 FQGNSA.

V gene TRBV10-3 combines with J gene TRBJ2-1; 12 bases agree with TRBD2. V lost 2 bases and J lost 7; bases outside the gene matches: 12. Germline-derived CDR1 and CDR2 are ENHRY and SYGVKD. The CDR3 totals 18 residues. The CDR3 nucleotides are TGTGCCATCAGTGAGAGGAGGGAGACTAGCGGGGGTCGGAATGAGCAGTTCTTC. Protein sequence: CAISERRETSGGRNEQFF.

The CDR3 loop reads CASIGGGLLGNIQYF. As DNA, the CDR3 is TGTGCCAGCATTGGGGGTGGGCTCCTGGGGAACATTCAGTACTTC. J is TRBJ2-4 and V is TRBV28; D possibly uses TRBD1 or TRBD2 (5 bases each). CDR1 and CDR2 from the germline V gene are MDHEN and SYDVKM. Trimming removed 7 bases at V and 7 bases at J, with 20 bases between. The CDR3 has 15 residues.